This section outlines one TCR beta chain sequence together with its context. No antigen is known for it. This sample is drawn from a study of CD4+ T cells in melanoma. Notes on the study in general: In melanoma, neoantigen-specific CD4+ T cells reportedly differed in differentiation state. A reported correlation linked neoantigen-specific CD4+ T cells to CD8+, macrophage and B cell function.

Generated by immunoSEQ multiplex PCR, the TCRdb table keeps only in-frame clones and is missing some. The data contain 15,000 to 20,000 clones, approximately 83% of them singletons. This CDR3 has 15 residues. Germline V gene lookup returns CDR1 SNHLY and CDR2 FYNNEI. The trim removed 3 bases at V and 6 bases at J, leaving 6 bases unmatched. The gene calls are TRBV2 and TRBJ2-1; 9 bases map to TRBD2. This clonotype originated in a human donor with melanoma. The material sequenced was cells from a culture (not recorded whether cultured in vitro). CDR3 sequence: CASSDKSSGANEQFF. CDR3 DNA: TGTGCCAGCAGTGATAAGTCTAGCGGGGCCAATGAGCAGTTCTTC.